Listed below are T cell receptor beta chains from one sample, sequenced in a study of spatial heterogeneity in lung cancer. TCRdb recomputed calls from the 5' RACE reads with MiXCR, one row per CDR3 protein. Seen here are fewer than 55,000 distinct CDR3 sequences, 7.4% observed once, and the top ten hold 35% to 45%. Here the sequenced sample was PBMCs, taken at follow-up. The receptors come from a female donor with early-stage non-small cell lung cancer. Each CDR3 is given with its conserved first and last residue. The D gene is left open where the match is weak. Rows may omit the clone size; those that give it use once, few, many or a size class.

cdr3_nt cdr3_aa v_call clone_size j_call d_call
TGTGCCCAGATGGGGGGGATCAAAGAGACCCAGTACTTC CAQMGGIKETQYF TRBV10-3 few TRBJ2-5 TRBD2
TGTGCCAGCAGCTTAGACCCCTCCTATAGCGGGGGGGCCGCGACCCAGTACTTC CASSLDPSYSGGAATQYF TRBV7-8 many TRBJ2-5 TRBD2
TGTGCCAGCTCACCGACTCGGGACAGTCCGCAAGAGACCCAGTACTTC CASSPTRDSPQETQYF TRBV18 - TRBJ2-5 TRBD1
TGTGCCAGCAGTTACTCAGCGGACAGGTACACTGAAGCTTTCTTT CASSYSADRYTEAFF TRBV6-6 - TRBJ1-1 TRBD1
TGTGCCAGTAGTATGGATATGCAGGCCCCGCTTTATGGCTACACCTTC CASSMDMQAPLYGYTF TRBV19 once TRBJ1-2 -
TGTGCCAGCAGTTTGAGTCAGGGGTCCTACAATGAGCAGTTCTTC CASSLSQGSYNEQFF TRBV12-3/TRBV12-4 many TRBJ2-1 -
TGTGCCAGCAGTTACAGGGGGGAAAGGGGCACTGAAGCTTTCTTT CASSYRGERGTEAFF TRBV6-5 many TRBJ1-1 -
TGTGCCAGCAGCTTTGCGGCAAACACCGGGGAGCTGTTTTTT CASSFAANTGELFF TRBV7-2 many TRBJ2-2 -
TGTGCCAGCAGTTTTGGGACAGGGCGTATCACCGGGGAGCTGTTTTTT CASSFGTGRITGELFF TRBV28 many TRBJ2-2 TRBD1
TGCAGCGTTGAACAGGGGCCCGGGGAGCTGTTTTTT CSVEQGPGELFF TRBV29-1 few TRBJ2-2 -
TGTGCCAGCAGTCGATCGACAGGGCGGATGGTAGCTTTCTTT CASSRSTGRMVAFF TRBV2 many TRBJ1-1 TRBD1
TGTGCCAGCTCACAGACGAGAGGGAACACTGAAGCTTTCTTT CASSQTRGNTEAFF TRBV18 few TRBJ1-1 -
TGTGCCTGGAGTGGGACAGGACCCGGGGAGCTGTTTTTT CAWSGTGPGELFF TRBV30 - TRBJ2-2 TRBD1
TGCAGTGCTAGCTTCAACTTGAATAGCAATCAGCCCCAGCATTTT CSASFNLNSNQPQHF TRBV20-1 few TRBJ1-5 -
TGTGCCAGCAGCTTGGAACCGGCGGGGGAATACTCAGAGACCCAGTACTTC CASSLEPAGEYSETQYF TRBV7-6 many TRBJ2-5 TRBD2
TGCGCCAGCAGCTCCCGAGGTGGGACTAGCGTCCATGAGCAGTTCTTC CASSSRGGTSVHEQFF TRBV5-1 - TRBJ2-1 TRBD2
TGTGCCAGCTCACCCACGCTGGAGCTTAACTATGGCTACACCTTC CASSPTLELNYGYTF TRBV18 many TRBJ1-2 -
TGCGCCAGCACCCTGACAGGGATGAACACTGAAGCTTTCTTT CASTLTGMNTEAFF TRBV5-1 many TRBJ1-1 TRBD1
TGTGCCAGCAGCCCCCGACAGGGTCGTAAGGATACGCAGTATTTT CASSPRQGRKDTQYF TRBV7-2 many TRBJ2-3 TRBD1
TGCGCCAGCAGCCTTTCAGGGGAAGAGACCCAGTACTTC CASSLSGEETQYF TRBV5-1 many TRBJ2-5 -
TGTGCCAGCAGCCCTTACCAGACAGGGGATGACGAGCAGTACTTC CASSPYQTGDDEQYF TRBV7-9 many TRBJ2-7 TRBD1
TGTGCCAGCAGGCCGCGACGGGGTAATTCACCCCTCCACTTT CASRPRRGNSPLHF TRBV6-2/TRBV6-3 - TRBJ1-6 -
TGTGCCAGCAGCGGGACAGGGTGGGGCTATGGCTACACCTTC CASSGTGWGYGYTF TRBV27 many TRBJ1-2 TRBD1
TGTGCCAGCAGCCTCCGGACCGACGACACTGAAGCTTTCTTT CASSLRTDDTEAFF TRBV5-5 many TRBJ1-1 -
TGTGCCAGCACCACCCGGTATGGGGAGACCCAGTACTTC CASTTRYGETQYF TRBV27 medium-sized TRBJ2-5 -
TGTGCCAGCAGTTTGACAGGGTGGAATGAAAAACCGTTTTTT CASSLTGWNEKPFF TRBV28 many TRBJ1-4 TRBD1
TGTGCCAGCAGCTTAGGGGCTAGCGGGGGATTGAACACCGGGGAGCTGTTTTTT CASSLGASGGLNTGELFF TRBV7-2 many TRBJ2-2 TRBD2
TGTGCCAGCAATTATGGACAGGACACAGATACGCAGTATTTT CASNYGQDTDTQYF TRBV7-9 few TRBJ2-3 TRBD1
TGTGCCAGCAGCTTGGGTATCGGAGGGGGCACCGGGGAGCTGTTTTTT CASSLGIGGGTGELFF TRBV11-3 - TRBJ2-2 -
TGTGCCAGCGTTGAGGGGACAGGCGATGAGCAGTTCTTC CASVEGTGDEQFF TRBV2 many TRBJ2-1 TRBD1
TGTGCCAGCAGCCCCGCTATGACCTCCTACGAGCAGTACTTC CASSPAMTSYEQYF TRBV7-2 medium-sized TRBJ2-7 -
TGTGCCAGCATTCCCCTAGCGGGGTCAACAGATACGCAGTATTTT CASIPLAGSTDTQYF TRBV2 many TRBJ2-3 TRBD2
TGTGCCACCAACGCCCATCATGAGGACACCGGGGAGCTGTTTTTT CATNAHHEDTGELFF TRBV15 many TRBJ2-2 -
TGTCCCCGAGAGGACACTGAAGCTTTCTTT CPREDTEAFF TRBV12-5 - TRBJ1-1 -
TGTGCCATCAGTTCTAGGACGGTTGAGAACACTGAAGCTTTCTTT CAISSRTVENTEAFF TRBV10-3 - TRBJ1-1 -
TGTGCCAGCAGGACTAGCGGAGGAGAGACCCAGTACTTC CASRTSGGETQYF TRBV12-3/TRBV12-4 many TRBJ2-5 TRBD2
TGCGCCAGCGGACCAACATGGGACGGGGAGCAGTACTTC CASGPTWDGEQYF TRBV10-1 many TRBJ2-7 -
TGTGCCAGCAGCGGGGGGAATTCACCCCTCCACTTT CASSGGNSPLHF TRBV7-9 many TRBJ1-6 -
TGCGCCAGCAGTCAAGCCCATCTCGTCTCCTACGAGCAGTACTTC CASSQAHLVSYEQYF TRBV23-1 few TRBJ2-7 -
TGCAGCGTTGGCCCCCAGAAGACCCAGTACTTC CSVGPQKTQYF TRBV29-1 many TRBJ2-5 -
TGTGCCTCCAGTCGGGGACATCGCTCCTACGAGCAGTACTTC CASSRGHRSYEQYF TRBV3-1 few TRBJ2-7 -
TGCGCCAGCAGCCAAGCTGGGGTGGGGTATGGCTACACCTTC CASSQAGVGYGYTF TRBV4-1 - TRBJ1-2 -
TGTGCCAGCAGTCGGGGCGCTTACTATGGCTACACCTTC CASSRGAYYGYTF TRBV12-3/TRBV12-4 - TRBJ1-2 -
TGTGCCAGCAGTCAATTCGGGACAGCTTTCCACGAGCAGTACTTC CASSQFGTAFHEQYF TRBV3-1 - TRBJ2-7 TRBD1
TGTGCCAGCAGCCAAGGTGGCGGCGGGGGGGCCTCCGGGGAGCTGTTTTTT CASSQGGGGGASGELFF TRBV4-2 many TRBJ2-2 TRBD2
TGCGCCAGCAGCTTCTCTTGGGGGGCCACTGAAGCTTTCTTT CASSFSWGATEAFF TRBV5-1 many TRBJ1-1 -